This T cell receptor beta chain was recovered during a study of siplizumab effects on memory and regulatory T cells. Study outcomes and limitations: Treg origin accounted for an average of roughly 70% of mappable alloreactive CD4+ clones with siplizumab and about 30% in controls.

Comments on this clone: Its antigen is unknown.

The data were produced by immunoSEQ multiplex PCR, yet TCRdb's version contains in-frame clones alone and is incomplete. The sample has some 73,000 clones, 90% to 95% seen once; the top ten hold less than 5.5%. V was pared by 6 bases and J by 8 bases, with 13 bases between. Per germline, CDR1 LNHDA and CDR2 SQIVND (reference sequence). The length of the CDR3 is 12 residues. Sequences were obtained from CD8+ T cells sorted from blood. The TCR comes from a human donor in good health. The V call is TRBV19, the J call TRBJ1-2; D unresolved. The CDR3 reads CASRDYTGGYTF. The CDR3 nucleotides read TGTGCCAGTAGAGACTACACGGGGGGCTACACCTTC.